This entry describes one TCR beta chain. What it recognizes is unknown. The record originates from a study of beta chain features in type 1 diabetes. Study-level points and caveats: Within each of all four CD4+ subsets, Type 1 diabetes patients had TCRB CDR3s that were moderately but significantly shorter. Whether TCRB rearrangement is influenced by HLA type was left unresolved in this analysis. For patients and controls alike, PCR might favor shorter templates to the same degree.

The CDR3 totals 15 residues. Germline CDR1 MNHEY, CDR2 SVGAGI. The V and J ends lost 0 bases and 4 bases, in that order; junction bases with no gene match: 5. Expressed TCRB transcripts were sequenced after all isolated RNA was converted to cDNA. Sequencing used immunoSEQ multiplex PCR; TCRdb keeps in-frame clones, though not all of them. The sample shows 300,000 or so clones, more than 13% of them seen only once. This receptor was identified in a man aged 25 to 45 with type 1 diabetes. The specimen sequenced was naive CD4+ T cells from blood. The chain couples TRBV6-5 to TRBJ1-1; 7 nucleotides agree with TRBD1. The CDR3 region has the DNA TGTGCCAGCAGTTACTCGTTACAGGGGACCACTGAAGCTTTCTTT. Residues: CASSYSLQGTTEAFF.